Many counts were recorded for the clone carrying this T cell receptor beta chain. Its cognate antigen is unknown. These data belong to a study of breast tumors, draining lymph nodes, adjacent tissues. TCRdb re-analysed the multiplex PCR reads in MiXCR, keeping a single row per CDR3 protein. This sample has around 150,000 distinct CDR3 sequences, with about a fifth found just once. Whole-study results and caveats: Tumors had less TCR diversity than lymph nodes, more than nontumor tissue. Tumor and nontumor repertoires were significantly more similar in luminal-like than in basal-like breast cancer.

V dropped 6 bases and J dropped 7; count of bases not matched to a gene: 15. The CDR3 loop spans 16 amino acids. The lymph nodes were axillary draining lymph nodes from breast cancer patients. Sequenced: axillary lymph node tissue. The TCR sequence derives from a female donor with breast cancer. Some clones in this sample may be carry-over from other donors' samples. J is TRBJ2-1 and V is TRBV12-3 or TRBV12-4, with 7 positions matching TRBD2. CDR3 residues: CASSRNVGGPRNEQFF. As DNA, the CDR3 is TGTGCCAGCAGCCGAAACGTGGGAGGGCCGCGGAATGAGCAGTTCTTC.